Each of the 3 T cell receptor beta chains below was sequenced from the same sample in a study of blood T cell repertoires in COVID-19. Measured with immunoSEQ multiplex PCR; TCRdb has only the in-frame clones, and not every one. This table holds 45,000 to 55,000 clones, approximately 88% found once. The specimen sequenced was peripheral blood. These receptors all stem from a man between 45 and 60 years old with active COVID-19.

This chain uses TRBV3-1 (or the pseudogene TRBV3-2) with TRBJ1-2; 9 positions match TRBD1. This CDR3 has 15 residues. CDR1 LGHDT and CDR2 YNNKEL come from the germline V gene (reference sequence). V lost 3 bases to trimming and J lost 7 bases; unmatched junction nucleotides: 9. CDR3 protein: CASSQRTGAPAGYTF. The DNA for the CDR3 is TGTGCCAGCAGCCAGAGGACAGGGGCCCCGGCTGGCTACACCTTC.

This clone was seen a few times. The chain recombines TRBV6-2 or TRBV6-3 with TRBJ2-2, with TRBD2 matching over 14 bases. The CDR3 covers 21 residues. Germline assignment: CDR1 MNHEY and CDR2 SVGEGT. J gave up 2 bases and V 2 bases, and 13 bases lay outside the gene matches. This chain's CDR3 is CASSYHQPGLAGVLNTGELFF. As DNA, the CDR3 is TGTGCCAGCAGTTACCACCAACCGGGACTAGCGGGGGTCCTCAACACCGGGGAGCTGTTTTTT.

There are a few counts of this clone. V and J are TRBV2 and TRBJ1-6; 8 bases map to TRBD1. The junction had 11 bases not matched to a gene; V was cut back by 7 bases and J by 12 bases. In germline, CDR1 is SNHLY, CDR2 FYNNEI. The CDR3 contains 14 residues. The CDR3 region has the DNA TGTGCCAGCAAACGGACAGGGACCGGAGGACCCCTCCACTTT. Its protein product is CASKRTGTGGPLHF.